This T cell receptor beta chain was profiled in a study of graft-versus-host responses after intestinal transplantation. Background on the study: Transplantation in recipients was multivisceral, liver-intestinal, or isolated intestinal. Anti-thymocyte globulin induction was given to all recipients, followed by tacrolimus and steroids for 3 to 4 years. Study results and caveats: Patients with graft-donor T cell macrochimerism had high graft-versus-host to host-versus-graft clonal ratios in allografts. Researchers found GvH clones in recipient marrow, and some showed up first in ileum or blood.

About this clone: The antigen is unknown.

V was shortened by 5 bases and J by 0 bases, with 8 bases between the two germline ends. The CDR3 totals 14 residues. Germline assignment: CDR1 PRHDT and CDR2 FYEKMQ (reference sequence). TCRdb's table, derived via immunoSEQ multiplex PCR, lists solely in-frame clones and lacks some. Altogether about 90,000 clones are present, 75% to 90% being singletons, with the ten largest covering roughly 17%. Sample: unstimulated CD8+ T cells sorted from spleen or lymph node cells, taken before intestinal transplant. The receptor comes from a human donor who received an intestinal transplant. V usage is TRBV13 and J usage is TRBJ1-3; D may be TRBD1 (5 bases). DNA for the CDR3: TGTGCCAGCAGCCTGGGGGACTCTGGAAACACCATATATTTT. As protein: CASSLGDSGNTIYF.